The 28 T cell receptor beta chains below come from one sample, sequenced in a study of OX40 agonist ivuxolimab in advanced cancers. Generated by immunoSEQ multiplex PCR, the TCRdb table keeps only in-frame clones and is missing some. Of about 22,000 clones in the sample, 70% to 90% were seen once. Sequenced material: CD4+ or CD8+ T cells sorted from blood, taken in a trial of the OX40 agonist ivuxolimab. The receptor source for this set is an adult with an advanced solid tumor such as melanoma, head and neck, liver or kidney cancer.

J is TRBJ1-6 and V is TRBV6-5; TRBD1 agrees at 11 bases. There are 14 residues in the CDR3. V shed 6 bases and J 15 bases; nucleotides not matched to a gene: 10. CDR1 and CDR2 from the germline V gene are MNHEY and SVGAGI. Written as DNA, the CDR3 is TGTGCCAGCAGCTTCGGGACAGGGGGAAATATCCTCCACTTT. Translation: CASSFGTGGNILHF.

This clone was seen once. The CDR3 coding sequence is TGCGCCAGCAGCTGGACAGCCTACAATGAGCAGTTCTTC. This codes for CASSWTAYNEQFF. The chain employs TRBV5-1 and TRBJ2-1; D is possibly TRBD1 (6 bases). V was cut by 3 bases and J by 2 bases, with 6 bases left in between. Germline V gene sequence: CDR1 SGHRS, CDR2 YFSETQ. The CDR3 runs 13 residues.

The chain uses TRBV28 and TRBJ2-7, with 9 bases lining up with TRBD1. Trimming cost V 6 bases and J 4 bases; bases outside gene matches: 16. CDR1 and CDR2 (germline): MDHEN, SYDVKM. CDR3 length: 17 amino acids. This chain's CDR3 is CASRRDREVQGAYEQYF. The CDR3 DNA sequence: TGTGCCAGCAGACGGGACAGGGAAGTTCAAGGGGCTTACGAGCAGTACTTC.

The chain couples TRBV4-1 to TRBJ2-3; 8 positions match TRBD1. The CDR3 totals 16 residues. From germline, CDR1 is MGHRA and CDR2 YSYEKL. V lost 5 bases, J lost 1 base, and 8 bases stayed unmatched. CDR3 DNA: TGCGCCAGCAGCTCTAGAGAGGACAGGGGCACAGATACGCAGTATTTT. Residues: CASSSREDRGTDTQYF.

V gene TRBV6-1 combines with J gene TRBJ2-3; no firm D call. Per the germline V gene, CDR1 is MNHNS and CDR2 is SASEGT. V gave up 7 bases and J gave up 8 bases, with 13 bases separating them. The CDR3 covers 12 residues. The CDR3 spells CASKRSAGTQYF. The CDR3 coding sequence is TGTGCCAGCAAACGATCGGCTGGTACGCAGTATTTT.

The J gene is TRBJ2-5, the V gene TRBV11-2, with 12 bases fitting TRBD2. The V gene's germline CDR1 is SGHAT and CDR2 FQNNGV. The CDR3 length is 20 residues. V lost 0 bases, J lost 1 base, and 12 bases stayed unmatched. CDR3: CASSLDGGPGLAGPQETQYF. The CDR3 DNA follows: TGTGCCAGCAGCTTAGATGGGGGGCCCGGACTAGCGGGGCCCCAAGAGACCCAGTACTTC.

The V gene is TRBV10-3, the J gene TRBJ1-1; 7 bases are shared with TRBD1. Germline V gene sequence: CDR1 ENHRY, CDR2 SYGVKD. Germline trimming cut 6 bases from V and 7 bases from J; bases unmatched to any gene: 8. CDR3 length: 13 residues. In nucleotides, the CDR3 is TGTGCCATCAGGGACAGGCGACGAGGTGAAGCTTTCTTT. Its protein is CAIRDRRRGEAFF.

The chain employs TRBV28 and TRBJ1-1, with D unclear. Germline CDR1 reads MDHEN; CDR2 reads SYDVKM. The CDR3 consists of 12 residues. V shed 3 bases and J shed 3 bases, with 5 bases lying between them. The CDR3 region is CASSLPDTEAFF. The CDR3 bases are TGTGCCAGCAGTTTGCCGGACACTGAAGCTTTCTTT.

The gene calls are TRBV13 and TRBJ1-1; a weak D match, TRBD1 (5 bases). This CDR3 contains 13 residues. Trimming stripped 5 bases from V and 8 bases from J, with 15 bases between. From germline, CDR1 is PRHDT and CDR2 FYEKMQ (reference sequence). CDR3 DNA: TGTGCCAGCAGCCCAGAAGGGGAAAGGGAAGCTTTCTTT. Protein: CASSPEGEREAFF.

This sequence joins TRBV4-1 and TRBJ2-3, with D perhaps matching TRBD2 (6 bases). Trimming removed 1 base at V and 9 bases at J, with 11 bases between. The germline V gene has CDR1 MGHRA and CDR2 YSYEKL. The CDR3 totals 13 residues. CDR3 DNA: TGCGCCAGCAGCCAAGTCAGAGGGAGGACGCAGTATTTT. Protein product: CASSQVRGRTQYF.

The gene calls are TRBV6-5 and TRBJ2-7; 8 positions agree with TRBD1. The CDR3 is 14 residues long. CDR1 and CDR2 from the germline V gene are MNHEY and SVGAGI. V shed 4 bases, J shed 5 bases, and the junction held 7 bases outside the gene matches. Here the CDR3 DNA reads TGTGCCAGCAGTTTCACACAGGGGGGCCACGAGCAGTACTTC. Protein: CASSFTQGGHEQYF.

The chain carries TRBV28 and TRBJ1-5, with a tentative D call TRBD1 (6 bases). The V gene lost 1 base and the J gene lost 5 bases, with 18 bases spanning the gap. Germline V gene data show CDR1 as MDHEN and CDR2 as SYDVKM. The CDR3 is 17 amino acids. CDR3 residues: CASSLSGGRGLHQPQHF. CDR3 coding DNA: TGTGCCAGCAGTTTATCTGGGGGCAGGGGCCTTCATCAGCCCCAGCATTTT.

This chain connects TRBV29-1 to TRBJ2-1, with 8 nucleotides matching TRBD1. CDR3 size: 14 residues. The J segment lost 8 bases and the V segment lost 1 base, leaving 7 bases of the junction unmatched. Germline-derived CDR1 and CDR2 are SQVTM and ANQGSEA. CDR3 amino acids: CSVEADLQGDEQFF. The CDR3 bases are TGCAGCGTTGAAGCCGATCTACAGGGGGATGAGCAGTTCTTC.

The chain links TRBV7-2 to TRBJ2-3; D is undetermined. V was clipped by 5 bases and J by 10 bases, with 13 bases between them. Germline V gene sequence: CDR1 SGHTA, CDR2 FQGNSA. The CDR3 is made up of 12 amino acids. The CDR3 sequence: CASSPRTVSQYF. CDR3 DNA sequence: TGTGCCAGCAGCCCGCGAACGGTATCGCAGTATTTT.

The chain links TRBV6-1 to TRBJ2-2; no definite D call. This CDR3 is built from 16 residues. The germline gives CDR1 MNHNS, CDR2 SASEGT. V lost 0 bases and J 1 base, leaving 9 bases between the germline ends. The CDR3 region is CASSEAVPVNTGELFF. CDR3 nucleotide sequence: TGTGCCAGCAGTGAAGCTGTTCCGGTGAACACCGGGGAGCTGTTTTTT.

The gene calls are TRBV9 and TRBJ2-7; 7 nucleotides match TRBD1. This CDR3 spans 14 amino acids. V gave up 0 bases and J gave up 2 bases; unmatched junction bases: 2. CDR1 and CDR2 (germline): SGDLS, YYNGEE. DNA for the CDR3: TGTGCCAGCAGCGTAGGACAGGGCGCCTACGAGCAGTACTTC. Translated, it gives CASSVGQGAYEQYF.

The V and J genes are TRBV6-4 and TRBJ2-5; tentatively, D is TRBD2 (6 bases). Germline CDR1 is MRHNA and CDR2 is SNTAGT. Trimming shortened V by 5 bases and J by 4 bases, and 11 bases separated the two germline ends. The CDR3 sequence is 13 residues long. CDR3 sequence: CASSIQEGETQYF. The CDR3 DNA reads TGTGCCAGCAGTATCCAGGAGGGAGAGACCCAGTACTTC.

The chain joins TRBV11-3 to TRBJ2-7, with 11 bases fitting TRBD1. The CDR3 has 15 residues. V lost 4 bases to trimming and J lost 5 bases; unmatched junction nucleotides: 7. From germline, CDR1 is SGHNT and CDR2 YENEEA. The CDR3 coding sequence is TGTGCCAGCAGCTCGGCCGGGACAGGGGGTCACGAGCAGTACTTC. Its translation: CASSSAGTGGHEQYF.

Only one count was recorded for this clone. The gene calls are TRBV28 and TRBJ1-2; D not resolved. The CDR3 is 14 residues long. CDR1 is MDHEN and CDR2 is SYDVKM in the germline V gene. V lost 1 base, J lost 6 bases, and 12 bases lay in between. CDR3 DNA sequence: TGTGCCAGCAGTTTATCTGAGACCCCCCATGGCTACACCTTC. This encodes CASSLSETPHGYTF.

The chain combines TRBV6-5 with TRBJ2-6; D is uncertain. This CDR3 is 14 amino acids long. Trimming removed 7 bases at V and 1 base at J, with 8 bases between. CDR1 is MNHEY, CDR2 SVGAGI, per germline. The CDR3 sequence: CASTFSSGANVLTF. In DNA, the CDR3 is TGTGCCAGCACCTTTAGTTCTGGGGCCAACGTCCTGACTTTC.

Written as DNA, the CDR3 is TGCGCCAGCAGCCAAGAGGCCCAGGGATTAATGAACACTGAAGCTTTCTTT. Its protein product is CASSQEAQGLMNTEAFF. This chain links TRBV4-3 with TRBJ1-1; tentative D call: TRBD1 (5 bases). This CDR3 contains 17 residues. Trimming shortened V by 0 bases and J by 0 bases, and 14 bases separated the two germline ends. Germline-derived CDR1 and CDR2 are LGHNA and YSLEER.

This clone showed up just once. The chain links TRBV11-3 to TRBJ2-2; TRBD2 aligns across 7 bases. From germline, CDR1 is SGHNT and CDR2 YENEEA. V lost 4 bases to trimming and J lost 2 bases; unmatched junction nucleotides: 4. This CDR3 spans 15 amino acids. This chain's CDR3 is CASSYGGGNTGELFF. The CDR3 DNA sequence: TGTGCCAGCAGCTACGGCGGGGGAAACACCGGGGAGCTGTTTTTT.

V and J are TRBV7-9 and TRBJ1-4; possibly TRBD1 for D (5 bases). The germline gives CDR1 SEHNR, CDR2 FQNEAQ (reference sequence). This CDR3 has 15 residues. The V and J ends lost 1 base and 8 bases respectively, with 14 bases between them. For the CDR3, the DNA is TGTGCCAGCAGCTTAGGTGGCAGGGCAGGAGAAAAACTGTTTTTT. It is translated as CASSLGGRAGEKLFF.

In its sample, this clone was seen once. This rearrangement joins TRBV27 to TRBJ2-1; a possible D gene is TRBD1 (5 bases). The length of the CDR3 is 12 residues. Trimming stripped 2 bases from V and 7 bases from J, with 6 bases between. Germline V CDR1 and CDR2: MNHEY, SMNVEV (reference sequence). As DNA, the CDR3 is TGTGCCAGCAGTTTAAGGGGTAATGAGCAGTTCTTC. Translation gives CASSLRGNEQFF.

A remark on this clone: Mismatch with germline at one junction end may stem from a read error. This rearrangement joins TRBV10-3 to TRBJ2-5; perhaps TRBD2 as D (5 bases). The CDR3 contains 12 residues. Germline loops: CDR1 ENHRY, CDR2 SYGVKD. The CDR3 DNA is TGTGCCGTCAGCCCGGGGCAAGAGACCCAGTACTTC. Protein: CAVSPGQETQYF.

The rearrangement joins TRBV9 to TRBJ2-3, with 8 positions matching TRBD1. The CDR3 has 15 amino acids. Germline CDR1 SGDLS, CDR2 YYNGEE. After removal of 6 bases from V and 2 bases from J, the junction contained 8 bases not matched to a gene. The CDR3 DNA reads TGTGCCAGCACCAGGGGGCTAGCCGCCACAGATACGCAGTATTTT. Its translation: CASTRGLAATDTQYF.

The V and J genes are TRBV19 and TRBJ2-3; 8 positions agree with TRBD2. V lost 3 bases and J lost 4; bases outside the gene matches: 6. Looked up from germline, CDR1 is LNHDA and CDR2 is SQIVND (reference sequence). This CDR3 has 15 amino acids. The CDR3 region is CASSIGTRYSDTQYF. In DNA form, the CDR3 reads TGTGCCAGTAGTATTGGGACTAGGTATTCAGATACGCAGTATTTT.

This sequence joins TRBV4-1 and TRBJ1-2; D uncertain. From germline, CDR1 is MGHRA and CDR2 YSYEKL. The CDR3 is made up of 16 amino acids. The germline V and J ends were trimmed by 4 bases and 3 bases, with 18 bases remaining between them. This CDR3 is CASSLSEGGWDYGYTF. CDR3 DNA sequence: TGCGCCAGCAGCCTATCGGAGGGAGGTTGGGACTATGGCTACACCTTC.